Shown below are 9 T cell receptor beta chains from a single sample sequenced in a study of cytomegalovirus exposure and HLA in healthy donors. Primers: 60 Vbeta forward and 13 Jbeta reverse. Clones were sequenced by immunoSEQ multiplex PCR, and TCRdb holds only the in-frame ones, with some missing. This table has 120,000 or so clones, more than 9% appearing once. The sample consisted of PBMCs. Receptors were obtained from a woman in her late teens or twenties in good health and CMV-seropositive.

The chain is built from TRBV7-9 and TRBJ2-3, with D perhaps matching TRBD1 (6 bases). The germline V gene encodes CDR1 SEHNR and CDR2 FQNEAQ (reference sequence). Trimming took off 5 bases at V and 4 bases at J, with 13 bases between the two ends. The CDR3 extends over 14 amino acids. CDR3 sequence reads: CASSQAGASDTQYF. DNA for the CDR3: TGTGCCAGCAGCCAGGCAGGGGCATCAGATACGCAGTATTTT.

The chain is built from TRBV6-1 and TRBJ1-1; weak D call: TRBD1 (5 bases). Trimming cost V 2 bases and J 6 bases, with 13 bases left between them. The CDR3 has 14 residues. The germline CDR1 and CDR2 sequences are MNHNS and SASEGT. CDR3 sequence reads: CASSEWPGLSEAFF. DNA for the CDR3: TGTGCCAGCAGTGAATGGCCGGGACTCTCTGAAGCTTTCTTT.

This clone was picked up a small number of times. The rearrangement uses TRBV28 and TRBJ2-1; no firm D call. Trimming shortened V by 3 bases and J by 2 bases, and 8 bases separated the two germline ends. The CDR3 spans 14 residues. Germline CDR1 MDHEN, CDR2 SYDVKM. This CDR3 reads CASSFAQTYNEQFF. The CDR3, as DNA: TGTGCCAGCAGTTTCGCACAGACCTACAATGAGCAGTTCTTC.

The chain uses TRBV21-1 and TRBJ1-3; the table's D call, TRBD1, was not checked against the DNA. TRBV21-1 is classified as a pseudogene. CDR3 length equals 16 residues. In DNA, the CDR3 is TGTGCCAGCAGCATAAACGATAACAGACCTGGAAACACCATATATTTT. Its translation: CASSINDNRPGNTIYF.

The chain is built from TRBV6-5 and TRBJ2-3; 7 bases fit TRBD1. Losses at the gene ends were 0 bases for V and 3 bases for J; bases not matched to a gene: 6. The CDR3 has 16 residues. CDR1 and CDR2 (germline): MNHEY, SVGAGI. Here the CDR3 DNA reads TGTGCCAGCAGTTACTCTACAGGGGTAGGAACAGATACGCAGTATTTT. Encoded protein: CASSYSTGVGTDTQYF.

The V call is TRBV11-3, the J call TRBJ1-1; D possibly corresponds to TRBD1 (6 bases). The CDR3 is 14 amino acids. Per the germline V gene, CDR1 is SGHNT and CDR2 is YENEEA. V shed 3 bases and J shed 0 bases, with 8 bases lying between them. DNA for the CDR3: TGTGCCAGCAGCTTCACAGGGATGAACACTGAAGCTTTCTTT. It specifies CASSFTGMNTEAFF.

The rearrangement joins TRBV6-4 to TRBJ2-3; the match to TRBD2 covers 10 bases. Germline loops: CDR1 MRHNA, CDR2 SNTAGT. V gave up 0 bases and J gave up 0 bases; unmatched junction bases: 0. This CDR3 comprises 16 residues. CDR3 region: CASSDSTSGSTDTQYF. CDR3 nucleotide sequence: TGTGCCAGCAGTGACTCGACTAGCGGGAGCACAGATACGCAGTATTTT.

The V and J genes are TRBV9 and TRBJ2-3, with D maybe TRBD2 (6 bases). The CDR3 spans 14 residues. With 0 bases removed from V and 3 bases from J, the gap between germline ends came to 8 bases. CDR1 is SGDLS and CDR2 is YYNGEE in the germline V gene. CDR3 loop: CASSVAGTTDTQYF. The DNA of the CDR3 is TGTGCCAGCAGCGTAGCCGGGACTACAGATACGCAGTATTTT.

A remark on this clone: A junction end diverges from the germline sequence, so it may reflect a read error. CDR3 sequence: CSVEAGVF. CDR3 bases: TGCAGCGTTGAAGCTGGAGTCTTC. The chain recombines TRBV29-1 with TRBJ2-1, with D unresolved. Per germline, CDR1 SQVTM and CDR2 ANQGSEA. The CDR3 totals 8 residues.